This is a list of T cell receptor beta chains from one sample in a study of OX40 agonist ivuxolimab in advanced cancers. TCRdb keeps only in-frame clones here, not all; method: immunoSEQ multiplex PCR. The repertoire consists of some 130,000 clones, with around 89% occurring once and the leading ten covering around 0.53%. The sample was CD4+ or CD8+ T cells sorted from blood, taken in a trial of the OX40 agonist ivuxolimab. These receptors were taken from an adult with an advanced solid tumor such as melanoma, head and neck, liver or kidney cancer. Both conserved end residues are part of each CDR3. A D gene is named only where the DNA matches it firmly. Not all rows give a size; the values are once, few, many and, for expanded clones, a class.

TRBD2 | TRBJ2-2 | NA | TRBV5-6 | CASSPRGNKNTGELFF | TGTGCCAGCAGCCCGCGGGGGAACAAGAACACCGGGGAGCTGTTTTTT
NA | TRBJ2-5 | NA | TRBV5-1 | CASSLFGETQYF | TGCGCCAGCAGCTTGTTCGGGGAGACCCAGTACTTC
TRBD1 | TRBJ1-4 | NA | TRBV7-2 | CASGTRDRAEKLFF | TGTGCCAGCGGAACCCGGGACAGGGCTGAAAAACTGTTTTTT
TRBD2 | TRBJ2-5 | once | TRBV15 | CATSRPPGLQQETQYF | TGTGCCACCAGCAGACCACCGGGACTACAACAAGAGACCCAGTACTTC
NA | TRBJ2-5 | NA | TRBV25-1 | CASSGKTGIHQETQYF | TGTGCCAGCAGTGGAAAAACAGGGATCCACCAAGAGACCCAGTACTTC
NA | TRBJ1-2 | NA | TRBV28 | CASSPTWRNYGYTF | TGTGCCAGCAGCCCGACTTGGCGTAACTATGGCTACACCTTC
TRBD2 | TRBJ2-5 | NA | TRBV18 | CASSPPGLARGGQETQYF | TGTGCCAGCTCACCACCGGGACTAGCGAGAGGGGGCCAAGAGACCCAGTACTTC
TRBD1 | TRBJ1-4 | NA | TRBV9 | CASSRQGAEEKLFF | TGTGCCAGCAGTAGACAGGGGGCTGAAGAAAAACTGTTTTTT
NA | TRBJ2-3 | NA | TRBV11-2 | CASSLISESTDTQYF | TGTGCCAGCAGCCTTATTTCCGAAAGCACAGATACGCAGTATTTT
TRBD2 | TRBJ2-1 | once | TRBV10-3 | CAIGTSGELFF | TGTGCCATAGGGACTAGCGGGGAGTTGTTCTTC
NA | TRBJ2-3 | NA | TRBV18 | CASSPSWVSSTDTQYF | TGTGCCAGCTCACCATCGTGGGTCAGCAGCACAGATACGCAGTATTTT
NA | TRBJ1-2 | NA | TRBV5-4 | CASSYGLYGYTF | TGTGCCAGCAGCTACGGTCTCTATGGCTACACCTTC
NA | TRBJ2-7 | NA | TRBV11-2 | CASSLQWGVYEQYF | TGTGCCAGCAGCTTACAGTGGGGTGTATACGAGCAGTACTTC
NA | TRBJ2-3 | once | TRBV30 | CAWSPWTDTQYF | TGTGCCTGGAGTCCGTGGACAGATACGCAGTATTTT
NA | TRBJ2-5 | NA | TRBV27 | CASSLLAGLETQYF | TGTGCCAGCAGTTTGTTGGCAGGCCTGGAGACCCAGTACTTC
NA | TRBJ1-2 | NA | TRBV7-9 | CASSLKRGSGGGFSYGYTF | TGTGCCAGCAGCTTAAAGAGAGGATCCGGCGGGGGTTTTTCCTATGGCTACACCTTC
NA | TRBJ2-7 | few | TRBV27 | CASSGSGYEQYF | TGTGCCAGCAGTGGCTCGGGCTACGAGCAGTACTTC
NA | TRBJ1-2 | NA | TRBV30 | CAWSVSRVQGYTF | TGTGCCTGGAGTGTAAGCAGGGTGCAGGGCTACACCTTC